The T cell receptor (beta chain) under discussion was sequenced for a study of CD8+ T cells in alopecia areata. About the study: Treated patients were dosed with oral tofacitinib, taking 5 to 10 mg twice daily.

Treatment: oral pan-JAK inhibitor, 5-10 mg twice daily. RNA extraction and reverse transcription yielded cDNA as sequencing template. The protocol was immunoSEQ multiplex PCR, while the TCRdb copy is restricted to in-frame clones and leaves out a portion. This repertoire shows about 90,000 clones, roughly 47% found once; its top ten account for less than 20%. The sequencing here drew on CD8+ T cells sorted from blood, taken at week 24, from a patient treated with tofacitinib. This clonotype was sampled from a human donor with alopecia areata.

The CDR3 region is CSVGQGMTYEQYF. CDR3 DNA sequence: TGCAGCGTTGGTCAGGGGATGACCTACGAGCAGTACTTC. This chain uses TRBV29-1 with TRBJ2-7; maybe TRBD1 (6 bases). CDR1 is SQVTM and CDR2 is ANQGSEA in the germline V gene. V lost 4 bases to trimming and J lost 2 bases, with 12 bases between them. The CDR3 covers 13 residues.